One and the same sample provided the 14 T cell receptor beta chains below, sequenced in a study of cytomegalovirus exposure and HLA in healthy donors. It was with 60 Vbeta and 13 Jbeta primers that the PCR ran. This table comes from immunoSEQ multiplex PCR, and its TCRdb copy is limited to in-frame clones, with some not included. The sample contains some 180,000 clones, around 80% of which appear only once. Sequencing was carried out using PBMCs. The receptor source for this set is a woman aged 25 to 39 in good health and CMV-seropositive.

The chain couples TRBV15 to TRBJ2-7; perhaps TRBD1 as D (6 bases). The CDR3 spans 13 residues. CDR1 and CDR2 from the germline V gene are LNHNV and YYDKDF (reference sequence). Trimming took 3 bases from V and 3 from J, leaving 9 bases between them. The CDR3 loop is CATSRKGDYEQYF. In DNA, the CDR3 is TGTGCCACCAGCAGGAAGGGGGACTACGAGCAGTACTTC.

This clone was observed a single time. The V gene is TRBV4-3, the J gene TRBJ2-3; tentative D call: TRBD2 (5 bases). This CDR3 contains 15 residues. V lost 0 bases, J lost 0 bases, and 7 bases lay in between. Germline CDR1 and CDR2: LGHNA and YSLEER. CDR3 coding DNA: TGCGCCAGCAGCCAAGAAAGCGGTAGCACAGATACGCAGTATTTT. Translated: CASSQESGSTDTQYF.

The chain employs TRBV28 and TRBJ2-5; tentatively, D is TRBD1 (5 bases). This CDR3 is 12 amino acids long. V was shortened by 5 bases and J by 3 bases, with 7 bases between the two germline ends. Germline V lookup: CDR1 MDHEN, CDR2 SYDVKM. CDR3 in amino acids: CASSQGEETQYF. The CDR3 nucleotides read TGTGCCAGCAGTCAAGGGGAAGAGACCCAGTACTTC.

The J gene is TRBJ2-5, the V gene TRBV7-9; 7 bases agree with TRBD2. The CDR3 sequence is 15 residues long. The J segment lost 5 bases and the V segment lost 5 bases, leaving 11 bases of the junction unmatched. Germline values: CDR1 SEHNR, CDR2 FQNEAQ (reference sequence). The CDR3 sequence: CASSDTKRGWETQYF. In DNA form, the CDR3 reads TGTGCCAGCAGCGATACGAAGCGGGGATGGGAGACCCAGTACTTC.

The chain carries TRBV6-5 and TRBJ2-7; TRBD2 is a possible D gene (5 bases). CDR3 length equals 13 residues. Germline CDR1 is MNHEY and CDR2 is SVGAGI. The V end lost 2 bases, the J end lost 2 bases, and 7 bases lay between the germline ends. CDR3 DNA: TGTGCCAGCAGTTACCCCGGGACCTACGAGCAGTACTTC. Its translation: CASSYPGTYEQYF.

V usage is TRBV4-3 and J usage is TRBJ2-3, with 9 bases that match TRBD1. The V gene end was trimmed by 0 bases and the J gene end by 9 bases; junction bases not matched to a gene: 10. This CDR3 is built from 16 residues. The germline V gene encodes CDR1 LGHNA and CDR2 YSLEER. The CDR3: CASSQDRGQGRGTQYF. The CDR3 DNA is TGCGCCAGCAGCCAAGATCGGGGACAGGGCAGAGGCACGCAGTATTTT.

This clone occurred a few times. V and J are TRBV11-3 and TRBJ2-7, with a tentative D call TRBD2 (5 bases). The CDR3 runs to 13 residues. The V gene's germline CDR1 is SGHNT and CDR2 YENEEA. With 2 bases removed from V and 0 bases from J, the gap between germline ends came to 5 bases. The DNA of the CDR3 is TGTGCCAGCAGCTTACGGGGCTCCTACGAGCAGTACTTC. Residues: CASSLRGSYEQYF.

This clone appeared a single time. The chain combines TRBV6-5 with TRBJ1-6, with 7 bases matching TRBD1. V dropped 5 bases and J dropped 5; count of bases not matched to a gene: 3. Germline V CDR1 and CDR2: MNHEY, SVGAGI. The CDR3 loop spans 14 amino acids. The chain's CDR3 is CASSRDRHNSPLHF. The CDR3 nucleotides read TGTGCCAGCAGTCGGGACAGACATAATTCACCCCTCCACTTT.

V usage is TRBV11-2 and J usage is TRBJ1-3; D remains unclear. CDR3 size: 16 residues. The germline gives CDR1 SGHAT, CDR2 FQNNGV. The ends were cut back, 1 base at V and 4 bases at J, with 14 bases in the middle. This CDR3 reads CASSLARRGLGNTIYF. DNA for the CDR3: TGTGCCAGCAGCTTAGCCCGAAGAGGATTAGGAAACACCATATATTTT. The variable domain in full, with the rest retrieved from reference TRBV11-2 and TRBJ1-3, is EAGVAQSPRYKIIEKRQSVAFWCNPISGHATLYWYQQILGQGPKLLIQFQNNGVVDDSQLPKDRFSAERLKGVDSTLKIQPAKLEDSAVYLCASSLARRGLGNTIYFGEGSWLTVV.

This clone was recorded only once. As DNA, the CDR3 is TGTGCCAGCAGCTTAGAGGGGACAGGACTAGCTAACTATGGCTACACCTTC. Translated: CASSLEGTGLANYGYTF. The gene calls are TRBV11-2 and TRBJ1-2; 8 nucleotides match TRBD1. CDR3 length: 17 amino acids. Looked up from germline, CDR1 is SGHAT and CDR2 is FQNNGV. V was clipped by 0 bases and J by 0 bases; unmatched bases: 6.

The sample holds a few counts of this clone. V gene TRBV4-1 combines with J gene TRBJ1-1; 7 nucleotides align to TRBD1. Germline V gives CDR1 MGHRA, CDR2 YSYEKL. J gave up 2 bases and V 2 bases, and 2 bases lay outside the gene matches. The CDR3 totals 14 residues. The CDR3 DNA reads as TGCGCCAGCAGCCAAAGGGACAGTAACACTGAAGCTTTCTTT. It is translated as CASSQRDSNTEAFF.

This chain connects TRBV28 to TRBJ2-2; D ambiguous. V was shortened by 7 bases and J by 0 bases, with 9 bases between the two germline ends. Per the germline V gene, CDR1 is MDHEN and CDR2 is SYDVKM. The CDR3 sequence is 14 residues long. The CDR3 DNA sequence: TGTGCCAGCAACACAGTAGCGAACACCGGGGAGCTGTTTTTT. Encoded protein: CASNTVANTGELFF. The variable domain in full, completed from reference TRBV28 and TRBJ2-2, reads DVKVTQSSRYLVKRTGEKVFLECVQDMDHENMFWYRQDPGLGLRLIYFSYDVKMKEKGDIPEGYSVSREKKERFSLILESASTNQTSMYLCASNTVANTGELFFGEGSRLTVL.

This clone was recorded a few times. This rearrangement joins TRBV9 to TRBJ2-3, with 9 bases fitting TRBD2. With V trimmed by 5 bases and J by 0 bases, 4 bases remained unmatched. This CDR3 comprises 15 residues. In germline, CDR1 is SGDLS, CDR2 YYNGEE. DNA of the CDR3: TGTGCCAGCAGTTATAGCGGGGGCAGCACAGATACGCAGTATTTT. This gives the protein CASSYSGGSTDTQYF.

This clone was observed a few times. The sample has other DNA sequences that encode this CDR3 too. The CDR3 nucleotides read TGTGCCAGCAGTCGCGGACAGGCGCGGGAGACCCAGTACTTC. This encodes CASSRGQARETQYF. V gene TRBV28 combines with J gene TRBJ2-5, with TRBD1 identical over 7 bases. There are 14 residues in the CDR3. The V gene end was trimmed by 5 bases and the J gene end by 5 bases; junction bases not matched to a gene: 8. Germline V gene data show CDR1 as MDHEN and CDR2 as SYDVKM.